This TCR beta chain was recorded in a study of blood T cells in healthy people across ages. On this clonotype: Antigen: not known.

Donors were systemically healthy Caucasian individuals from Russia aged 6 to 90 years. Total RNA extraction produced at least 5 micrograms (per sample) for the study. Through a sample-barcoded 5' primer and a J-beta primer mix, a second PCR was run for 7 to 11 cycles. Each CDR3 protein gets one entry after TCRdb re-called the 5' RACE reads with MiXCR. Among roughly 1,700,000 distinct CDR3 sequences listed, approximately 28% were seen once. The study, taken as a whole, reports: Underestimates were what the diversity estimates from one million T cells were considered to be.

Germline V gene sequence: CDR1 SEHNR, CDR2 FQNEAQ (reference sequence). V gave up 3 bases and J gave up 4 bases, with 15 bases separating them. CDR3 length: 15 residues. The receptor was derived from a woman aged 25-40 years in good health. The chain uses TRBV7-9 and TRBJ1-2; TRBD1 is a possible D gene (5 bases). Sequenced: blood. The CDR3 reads CASSFNGAVGYGYTF. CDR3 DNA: TGTGCCAGCAGCTTCAACGGGGCTGTAGGCTATGGCTACACCTTC.